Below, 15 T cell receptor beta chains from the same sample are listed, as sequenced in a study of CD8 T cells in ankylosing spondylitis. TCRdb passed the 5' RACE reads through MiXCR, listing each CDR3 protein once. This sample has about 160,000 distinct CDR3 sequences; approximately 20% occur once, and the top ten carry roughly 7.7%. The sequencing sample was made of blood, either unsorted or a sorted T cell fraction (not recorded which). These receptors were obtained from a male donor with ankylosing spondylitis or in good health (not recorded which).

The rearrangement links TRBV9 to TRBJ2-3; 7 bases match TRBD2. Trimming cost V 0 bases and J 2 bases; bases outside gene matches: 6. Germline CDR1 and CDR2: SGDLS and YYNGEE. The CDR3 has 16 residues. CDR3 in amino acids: CASSVAGAGTTDTQYF. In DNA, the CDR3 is TGTGCCAGCAGCGTAGCTGGAGCGGGGACCACAGATACGCAGTATTTT. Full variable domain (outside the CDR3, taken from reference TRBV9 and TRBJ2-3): DSGVTQTPKHLITATGQRVTLRCSPRSGDLSVYWYQQSLDQGLQFLIQYYNGEERAKGNILERFSAQQFPDLHSELNLSSLELGDSALYFCASSVAGAGTTDTQYFGPGTRLTVL.

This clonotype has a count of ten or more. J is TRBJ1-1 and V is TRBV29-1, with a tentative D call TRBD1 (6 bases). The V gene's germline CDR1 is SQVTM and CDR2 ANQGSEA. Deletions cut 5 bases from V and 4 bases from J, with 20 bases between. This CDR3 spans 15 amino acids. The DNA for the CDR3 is TGCAGCGTTAGGACTTTGGACAGCCGGGGCACTGAAGCTTTCTTT. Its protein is CSVRTLDSRGTEAFF.

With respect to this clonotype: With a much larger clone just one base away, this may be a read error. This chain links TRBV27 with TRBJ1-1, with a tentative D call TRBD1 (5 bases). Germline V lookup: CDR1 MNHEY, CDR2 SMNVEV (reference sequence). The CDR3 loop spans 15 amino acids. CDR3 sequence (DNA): TGTGTCAGCAGTTGGGGGGGGGTGGGCAACACTGAAGCTTTCTTT. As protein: CVSSWGGVGNTEAFF.

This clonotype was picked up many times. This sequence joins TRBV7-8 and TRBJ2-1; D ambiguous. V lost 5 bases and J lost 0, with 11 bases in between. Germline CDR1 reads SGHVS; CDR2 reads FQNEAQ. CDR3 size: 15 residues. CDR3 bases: TGTGCCAGCAGCCCATACCAGAGCTCCTACAATGAGCAGTTCTTC. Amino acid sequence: CASSPYQSSYNEQFF. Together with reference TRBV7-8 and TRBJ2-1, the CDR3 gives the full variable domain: GAGVSQSPRYKVAKRGQDVALRCDPISGHVSLFWYQQALGQGPEFLTYFQNEAQLDKSGLPSDRFFAERPEGSVSTLKIQRTQQEDSAVYLCASSPYQSSYNEQFFGPGTRLTVL.

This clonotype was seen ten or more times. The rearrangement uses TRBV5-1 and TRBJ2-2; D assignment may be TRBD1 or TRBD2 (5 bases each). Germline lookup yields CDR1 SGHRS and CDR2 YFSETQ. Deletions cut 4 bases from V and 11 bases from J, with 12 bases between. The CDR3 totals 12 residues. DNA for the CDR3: TGCGCCAGCAGCACCGGGACGGAAGAGCTGTTTTTT. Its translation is CASSTGTEELFF.

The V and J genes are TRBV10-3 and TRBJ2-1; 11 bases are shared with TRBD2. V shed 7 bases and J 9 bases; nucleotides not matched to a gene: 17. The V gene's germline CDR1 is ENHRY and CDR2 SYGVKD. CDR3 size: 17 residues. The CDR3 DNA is TGTGCCATCACTGGGCCGGGACTAGCGGATCGTCGGGGTGAGCAGTTCTTC. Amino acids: CAITGPGLADRRGEQFF.

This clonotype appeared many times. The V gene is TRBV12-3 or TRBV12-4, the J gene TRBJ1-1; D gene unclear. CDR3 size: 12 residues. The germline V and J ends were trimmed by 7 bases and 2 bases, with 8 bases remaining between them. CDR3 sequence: CASTTINTEAFF. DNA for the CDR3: TGTGCCAGCACCACCATTAACACTGAAGCTTTCTTT.

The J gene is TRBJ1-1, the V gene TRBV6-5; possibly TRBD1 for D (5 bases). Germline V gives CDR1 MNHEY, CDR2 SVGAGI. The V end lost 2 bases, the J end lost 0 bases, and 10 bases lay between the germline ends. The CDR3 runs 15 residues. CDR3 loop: CASSYGGIMNTEAFF. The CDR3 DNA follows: TGTGCCAGCAGTTACGGGGGGATAATGAACACTGAAGCTTTCTTT.

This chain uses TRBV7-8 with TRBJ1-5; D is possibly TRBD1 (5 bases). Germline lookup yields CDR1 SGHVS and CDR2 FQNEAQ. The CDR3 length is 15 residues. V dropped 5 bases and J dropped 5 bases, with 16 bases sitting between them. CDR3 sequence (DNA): TGTGCCAGCAGCCCAAACGGGGGAGCTTATCAGCCCCAGCATTTT. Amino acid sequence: CASSPNGGAYQPQHF.

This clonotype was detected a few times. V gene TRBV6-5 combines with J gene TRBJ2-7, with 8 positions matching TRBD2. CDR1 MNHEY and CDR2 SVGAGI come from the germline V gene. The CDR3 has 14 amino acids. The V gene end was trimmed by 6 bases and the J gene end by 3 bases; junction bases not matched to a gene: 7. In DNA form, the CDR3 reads TGTGCCAGCAGCAGGACTAGCACACACTACGAGCAGTACTTC. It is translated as CASSRTSTHYEQYF.

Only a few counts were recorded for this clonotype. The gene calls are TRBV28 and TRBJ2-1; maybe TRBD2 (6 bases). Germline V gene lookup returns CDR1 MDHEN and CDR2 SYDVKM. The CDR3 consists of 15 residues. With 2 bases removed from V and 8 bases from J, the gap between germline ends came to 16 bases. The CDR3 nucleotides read TGTGCCAGCAGTTTAGGGATAGCGGTGGGTGATGAGCAGTTCTTC. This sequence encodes CASSLGIAVGDEQFF.

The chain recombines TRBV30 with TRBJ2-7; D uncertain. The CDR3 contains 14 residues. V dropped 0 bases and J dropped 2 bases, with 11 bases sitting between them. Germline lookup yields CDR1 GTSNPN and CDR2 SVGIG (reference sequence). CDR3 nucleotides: TGTGCCTGGAGTGTAAGACACCAGACCTACGAGCAGTACTTC. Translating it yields CAWSVRHQTYEQYF.

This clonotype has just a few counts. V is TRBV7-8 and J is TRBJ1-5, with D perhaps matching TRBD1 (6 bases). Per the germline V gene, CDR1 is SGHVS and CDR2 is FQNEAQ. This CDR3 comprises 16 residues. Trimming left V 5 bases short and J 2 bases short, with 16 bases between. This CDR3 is CASSLTLGGGNQPQHF. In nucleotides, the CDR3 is TGTGCCAGCAGCCTAACCTTGGGGGGCGGCAATCAGCCCCAGCATTTT.

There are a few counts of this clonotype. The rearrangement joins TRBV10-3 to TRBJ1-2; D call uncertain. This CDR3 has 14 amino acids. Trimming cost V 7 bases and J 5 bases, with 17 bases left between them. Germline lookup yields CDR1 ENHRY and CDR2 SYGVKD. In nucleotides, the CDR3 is TGTGCCATCACCTCGACGGGCTTTCCGTATGGCTACACCTTC. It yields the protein CAITSTGFPYGYTF.

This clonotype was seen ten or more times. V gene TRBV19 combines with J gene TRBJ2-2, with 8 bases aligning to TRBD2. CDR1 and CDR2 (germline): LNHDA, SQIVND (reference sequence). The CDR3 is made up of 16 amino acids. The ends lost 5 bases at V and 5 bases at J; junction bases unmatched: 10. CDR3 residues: CASSPRGGTLTGELFF. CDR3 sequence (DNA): TGTGCCAGTAGTCCCCGGGGGGGGACTCTAACCGGGGAGCTGTTTTTT.